Listed here is a single T cell receptor beta chain. Authors' processing steps: Estimates of nucleated cell counts were drawn from the amplification of reference gene primers. The assay was immunoSEQ multiplex PCR, and TCRdb's table has in-frame clones only and misses some. Clone size and the V and J calls come from that table; the DNA yielded D and trimming. The sample contains approximately 220,000 clones, approximately 82% of which appear only once. This sample stems from a study of blood T cell repertoires in COVID-19. About the study: Material from acute and convalescent COVID-19 was sourced from the United States, Italy and Spain. PBMCs, B-cell-depleted T cells, or T cells were the source of the cDNA or gDNA that made up the material.

V was pared by 6 bases and J by 7 bases, with 3 bases between. This CDR3 region has 8 residues. Germline CDR1 reads DFQATT; CDR2 reads SNEGSKA (reference sequence). Sequences were obtained from peripheral blood. The J gene is TRBJ1-1, the V gene TRBV20-1; D is uncertain. This clonotype originated in a woman in her forties or fifties with acute or convalescent COVID-19. CDR3: CSAREAFF. The DNA of the CDR3 is TGCAGTGCCCGTGAAGCTTTCTTT.